Below are 9 T cell receptor beta chains sequenced from a single sample in a study of blood T cell repertoires in COVID-19. The method was immunoSEQ multiplex PCR; TCRdb's version includes in-frame clones alone and lacks a portion of them. The table shows approximately 65,000 clones, with roughly two thirds occurring only once. The specimen was PBMCs or T cells enriched from blood (not recorded which). All receptors derive from a woman aged 60-75 years who had been exposed to COVID-19.

V usage is TRBV24-1 and J usage is TRBJ2-1; D not certain. Germline lookup yields CDR1 KGHDR and CDR2 SFDVKD. V lost 2 bases and J 8 bases, leaving 9 bases between the germline ends. The CDR3 is 13 residues long. CDR3: CATSDSTFYEQFF. Written as DNA, the CDR3 is TGTGCCACCAGTGATTCGACTTTTTATGAGCAGTTCTTC.

The chain recombines TRBV12-3 or TRBV12-4 with TRBJ2-5; TRBD1 matches 8 bases. J was trimmed by 7 bases and V by 5 bases; bases with no gene match: 6. The CDR3 has 13 amino acids. This chain's CDR3 is CASSLGTGRTQYF. CDR3 DNA sequence: TGTGCCAGCAGTCTGGGGACAGGTCGGACCCAGTACTTC.

The chain joins TRBV4-1 to TRBJ1-6; D is unresolved. Germline V gives CDR1 MGHRA, CDR2 YSYEKL. The V gene lost 0 bases and the J gene lost 10 bases, with 10 bases spanning the gap. CDR3 length: 14 residues. Written as DNA, the CDR3 is TGCGCCAGCAGCCAAGATGGCCGGGAATCACCCCTCCACTTT. This gives the protein CASSQDGRESPLHF.

The chain combines TRBV24-1 with TRBJ2-7, with D unclear. The V end lost 4 bases, the J end lost 0 bases, and 3 bases lay between the germline ends. The germline V gene has CDR1 KGHDR and CDR2 SFDVKD. This CDR3 has 12 amino acids. Here the CDR3 reads CATSDSSYEQYF. The CDR3 DNA sequence: TGTGCCACCAGTGACAGCTCCTACGAGCAGTACTTC.

In its sample, this clone was seen once. V gene TRBV28 combines with J gene TRBJ2-7; 7 bases fit TRBD1. CDR3 length equals 13 residues. CDR1 and CDR2 (germline): MDHEN, SYDVKM. The V gene end was trimmed by 4 bases and the J gene end by 7 bases; junction bases not matched to a gene: 7. In DNA form, the CDR3 reads TGTGCCAGCAGTTGGCCGGGACAGCAAGAGCAGTACTTC. Translated: CASSWPGQQEQYF.

The V and J genes are TRBV11-2 and TRBJ1-2, with a weak D call TRBD1 (5 bases). The V gene lost 1 base and the J gene lost 8 bases, with 17 bases spanning the gap. The CDR3 has 15 residues. Germline V gene sequence: CDR1 SGHAT, CDR2 FQNNGV. This CDR3 reads CASSLGISYGGGYTF. CDR3 DNA: TGTGCCAGCAGCTTAGGAATAAGCTACGGGGGAGGCTACACCTTC.

Points on this clone: A junction boundary mismatches the germline segment, possibly from a read error. This chain links TRBV7-7 with TRBJ2-3, with D possibly being TRBD1 (6 bases). The CDR3 is 15 amino acids. The germline V gene has CDR1 SSHAT and CDR2 FNYEAQ (reference sequence). CDR3 loop: CASSPGGRSTDTQYF. DNA of the CDR3: TGTGCTAGCAGCCCTGGGGGCCGCAGCACAGATACGCAGTATTTT.

J is TRBJ1-2 and V is TRBV7-2; D perhaps matches TRBD1 (6 bases). CDR1 and CDR2 from the germline V gene are SGHTA and FQGNSA. Between the trimmed V and J ends, which lost 2 bases and 7 bases, there was a span of 14 bases. The CDR3 covers 14 residues. The CDR3 DNA reads TGTGCCAGCAGCTTAAAGGGGGTCCGAGCTGGCTACACCTTC. Its translation: CASSLKGVRAGYTF.

The chain recombines TRBV24-1 with TRBJ1-5, with 10 nucleotides matching TRBD1. The trim removed 3 bases at V and 6 bases at J, leaving 1 base unmatched. Germline CDR1 is KGHDR and CDR2 is SFDVKD. The CDR3 covers 14 residues. The CDR3 coding sequence is TGTGCCACCAGTGATGGGACAGGGGCTCAGCCCCAGCATTTT. Its protein product is CATSDGTGAQPQHF.